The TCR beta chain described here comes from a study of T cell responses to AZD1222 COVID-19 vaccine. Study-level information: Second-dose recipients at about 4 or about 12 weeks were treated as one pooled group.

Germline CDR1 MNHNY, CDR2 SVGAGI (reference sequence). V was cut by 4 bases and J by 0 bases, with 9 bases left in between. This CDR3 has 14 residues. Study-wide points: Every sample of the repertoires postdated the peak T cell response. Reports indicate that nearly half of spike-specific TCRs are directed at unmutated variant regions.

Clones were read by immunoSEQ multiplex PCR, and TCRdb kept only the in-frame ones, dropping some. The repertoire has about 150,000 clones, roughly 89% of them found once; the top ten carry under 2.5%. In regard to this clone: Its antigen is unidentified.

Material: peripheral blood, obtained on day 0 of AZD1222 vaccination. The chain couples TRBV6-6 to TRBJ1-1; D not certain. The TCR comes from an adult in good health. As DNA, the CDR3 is TGTGCCAGCAGTTTCACAGTATTGAACACTGAAGCTTTCTTT. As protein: CASSFTVLNTEAFF.